Sequencing of this TCR beta chain was carried out in a study of cytomegalovirus exposure and HLA in healthy donors. Per the germline V gene, CDR1 is MNHNS and CDR2 is SASEGT. This CDR3 has 13 amino acids. V trimming: 5 bases; J trimming: 1 base; junction bases outside the gene matches: 1. The PCR used 60 Vbeta and 13 Jbeta primers. Clones were read by immunoSEQ multiplex PCR, and TCRdb kept only the in-frame ones, dropping some. Seen here are about 130,000 clones, 80% to 90% observed once, and the top ten hold 5.9%. Comment on this clone: Its antigen is still unknown.

Notes on the study in general: Most TCRs appeared rarely, but some public TCRs recurred in many donors. Analysis performed later found roughly 17,000 TCR beta sequences associated with HLA alleles at 0.05 false discovery rate. TCR beta chain V- and J-gene trimming was linked, in a later analysis, to a missense variant in DCLRE1C.

The sequence came from a woman aged 40 to 50 in good health and CMV-seropositive. The sample consisted of PBMCs. The chain carries TRBV6-1 and TRBJ2-7; 8 bases agree with TRBD1. CDR3 sequence reads: CASSTGGSYEQYF. In DNA, the CDR3 is TGTGCCAGCAGTACAGGGGGTTCCTACGAGCAGTACTTC.